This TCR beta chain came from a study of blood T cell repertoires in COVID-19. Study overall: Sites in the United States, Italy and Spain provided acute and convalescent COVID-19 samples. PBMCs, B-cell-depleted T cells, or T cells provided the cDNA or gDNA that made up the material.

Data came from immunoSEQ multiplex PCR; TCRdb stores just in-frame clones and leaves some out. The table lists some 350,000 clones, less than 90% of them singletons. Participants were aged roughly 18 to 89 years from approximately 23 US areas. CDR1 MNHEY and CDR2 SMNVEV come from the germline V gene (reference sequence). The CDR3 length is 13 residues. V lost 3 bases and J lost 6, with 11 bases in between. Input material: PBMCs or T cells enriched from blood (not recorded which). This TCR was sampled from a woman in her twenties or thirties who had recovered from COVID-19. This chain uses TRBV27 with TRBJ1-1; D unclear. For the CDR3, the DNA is TGTGCCAGCAGTTTGGTTCGCGGGTCTGAAGCTTTCTTT. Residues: CASSLVRGSEAFF.